This TCR beta chain appears in the sequencing data of a study of shared clonotypes between healthy human individuals. General study points: Among the subsets, naive ones generally showed larger estimated richness than memory ones.

The table came from immunoSEQ multiplex PCR; TCRdb's copy has only in-frame clones and leaves some out. Of roughly 720,000 clones in the sample, 90% were seen once. V lost 7 bases to trimming and J lost 2 bases; unmatched junction nucleotides: 8. The CDR3 is 15 residues long. For this clone: Antigen unknown.

This TCR was recovered from a man younger than 30 in good health. Some clones in this sample may be carry-over from other donors' samples. The source material was memory CD8+ T cells from PBMCs. The subset denotes: CD45RO+ cells pooled with CCR7-negative TemRA cells. The genes are TRBV6-7 and TRBJ1-2; 9 bases match TRBD1. TRBV6-7 is sorted into the ORF group, with uncertain function. Written as DNA, the CDR3 is TGTGCCAGCACCGAGAGGGACAGGGTCAACTATGGCTACACCTTC. This translates into CASTERDRVNYGYTF.